The 9 T cell receptor beta chains below were found in one sample sequenced in a study of T cells in Graves' hyperthyroidism and ophthalmopathy (dated by TCRdb to 2018 to 2020). The receptor library was made with multiplex PCR. Instrument on record: Illumina HiSeq 2000. The TCR beta CDR3 regions were amplified from RNA transcripts. The TCR CDR3 was subjected to a first round of RT-PCR using the HTBI primer set and the Qiagen OneStep RT-PCR kit. TCRdb reran the public reads through fastp at Q25 and MiXCR, keeping productive beta chains. Rows with a matching CDR3 protein are joined into one entry that keeps the most common DNA and genes. This sample comprises some 720,000 distinct CDR3 sequences, less than 20% of them detected only once. The biggest ten clones account for roughly 8% of the sample. Sequencing input: blood. These receptors were taken from a man between 18 and 35 years old with Graves' hyperthyroidism.

This clonotype was recorded a few times. This chain links TRBV19 with TRBJ2-7, with 11 bases identical to TRBD1. Germline V gene data show CDR1 as LNHDA and CDR2 as SQIVND (reference sequence). The CDR3 has 16 amino acids. V gave up 5 bases and J gave up 3 bases; unmatched junction bases: 9. CDR3 nucleotides: TGTGCCAGTAGTTCCCGGACAGGGGGCAAGGGCTACGAGCAGTACTTC. Translated, it gives CASSSRTGGKGYEQYF.

V and J are TRBV19 and TRBJ1-5; 9 bases are a match to TRBD1. The CDR3 consists of 15 residues. After removal of 5 bases from V and 4 bases from J, the junction contained 6 bases not matched to a gene. Germline loops: CDR1 LNHDA, CDR2 SQIVND (reference sequence). DNA for the CDR3: TGTGCCAGTAGTCCCATGGACAGGGGAAATCAGCCCCAGCATTTT. The encoded protein is CASSPMDRGNQPQHF. The full variable domain, its missing parts supplied by reference TRBV19 and TRBJ1-5, is DGGITQSPKYLFRKEGQNVTLSCEQNLNHDAMYWYRQDPGQGLRLIYYSQIVNDFQKGDIAEGYSVSREKKESFPLTVTSAQKNPTAFYLCASSPMDRGNQPQHFGDGTRLSIL.

The gene calls are TRBV15 and TRBJ2-7, with D possibly TRBD1 on 7 matching bases. In germline, CDR1 is LNHNV, CDR2 YYDKDF (reference sequence). The CDR3 consists of 14 residues. V lost 6 bases to trimming and J lost 7 bases, with 19 bases between them. The CDR3 DNA reads as TGTGCCACCAGGTCAGGGGGGCCTTTTTGGGAGCAGTACTTC. Protein product: CATRSGGPFWEQYF. The variable domain in full, with the rest retrieved from reference TRBV15 and TRBJ2-7, is DAMVIQNPRYQVTQFGKPVTLSCSQTLNHNVMYWYQQKSSQAPKLLFHYYDKDFNNEADTPDNFQSRRPNTSFCFLDIRSPGLGDTAMYLCATRSGGPFWEQYFGPGTRLTVT.

The rearrangement joins TRBV6-5 to TRBJ2-7; maybe TRBD1 (6 bases). Trimming removed 1 base from V and 2 bases from J, with 12 bases in between. The CDR3 consists of 15 residues. The germline V gene has CDR1 MNHEY and CDR2 SVGAGI. The chain's CDR3 is CASSYYGTNTYEQYF. CDR3 DNA sequence: TGTGCCAGCAGTTACTACGGGACAAATACCTACGAGCAGTACTTC.

V is TRBV19 and J is TRBJ2-2, with TRBD1 identical over 10 bases. Germline V lookup: CDR1 LNHDA, CDR2 SQIVND (reference sequence). J was trimmed by 6 bases and V by 5 bases; bases with no gene match: 9. The CDR3 loop spans 16 amino acids. CDR3 in DNA: TGTGCCAGTAGTTTACGGACAGGGGGTTTCGCCGGGGAGCTGTTTTTT. It codes for CASSLRTGGFAGELFF.

This clonotype was counted many times. The V call is TRBV6-1, the J call TRBJ1-1; D gene uncertain. Looked up from germline, CDR1 is MNHNS and CDR2 is SASEGT. With 7 bases removed from V and 0 bases from J, the gap between germline ends came to 3 bases. CDR3 size: 11 residues. CDR3 region: CASKMNTEAFF. CDR3 bases: TGTGCCAGCAAGATGAACACTGAAGCTTTCTTT.

The chain couples TRBV6-1 to TRBJ2-7; D assignment may be TRBD1 or TRBD2 (5 bases each). CDR1 is MNHNS and CDR2 is SASEGT in the germline V gene. This CDR3 has 15 amino acids. Trimming took 5 bases from V and 2 from J, leaving 16 bases between them. Written as DNA, the CDR3 is TGTGCCAGCAGTCGCGACATCAGGGACCCCTACGAGCAGTACTTC. Its translation is CASSRDIRDPYEQYF.

CDR3 amino acids: CASSQASGSLATGELFF. The CDR3 DNA reads as TGTGCCAGCAGCCAGGCTAGCGGGAGTCTGGCCACCGGGGAGCTGTTTTTT. The chain links TRBV4-2 to TRBJ2-2; 10 nucleotides agree with TRBD2. The CDR3 loop spans 17 amino acids. Germline loops: CDR1 LGHNA, CDR2 YNFKEQ. V gave up 3 bases and J gave up 4 bases; unmatched junction bases: 8.

This clonotype was seen many times. This CDR3 is CASSPRGLGDPTDTQYF. Written as DNA, the CDR3 is TGTGCCAGCAGCCCTCGGGGGTTAGGGGACCCCACAGATACGCAGTATTTT. The genes are TRBV7-2 and TRBJ2-3, with D possibly TRBD2 on 6 matching bases. Between the trimmed V and J ends, which lost 5 bases and 2 bases, there was a span of 20 bases. The CDR3 extends over 17 amino acids. Germline V gene lookup returns CDR1 SGHTA and CDR2 FQGNSA.